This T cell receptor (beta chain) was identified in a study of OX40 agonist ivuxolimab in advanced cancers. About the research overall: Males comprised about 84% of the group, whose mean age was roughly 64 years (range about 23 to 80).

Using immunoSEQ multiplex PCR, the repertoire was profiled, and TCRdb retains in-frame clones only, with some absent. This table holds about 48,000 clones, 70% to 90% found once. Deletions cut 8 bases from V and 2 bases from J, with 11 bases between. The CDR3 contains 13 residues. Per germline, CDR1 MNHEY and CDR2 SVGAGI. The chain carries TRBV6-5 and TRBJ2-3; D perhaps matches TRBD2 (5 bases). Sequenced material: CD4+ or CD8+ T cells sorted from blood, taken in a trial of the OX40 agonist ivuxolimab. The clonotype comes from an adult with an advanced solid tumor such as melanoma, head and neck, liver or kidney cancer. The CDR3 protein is CASGRGITDTQYF. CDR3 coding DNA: TGTGCCAGCGGCCGGGGAATCACAGATACGCAGTATTTT.